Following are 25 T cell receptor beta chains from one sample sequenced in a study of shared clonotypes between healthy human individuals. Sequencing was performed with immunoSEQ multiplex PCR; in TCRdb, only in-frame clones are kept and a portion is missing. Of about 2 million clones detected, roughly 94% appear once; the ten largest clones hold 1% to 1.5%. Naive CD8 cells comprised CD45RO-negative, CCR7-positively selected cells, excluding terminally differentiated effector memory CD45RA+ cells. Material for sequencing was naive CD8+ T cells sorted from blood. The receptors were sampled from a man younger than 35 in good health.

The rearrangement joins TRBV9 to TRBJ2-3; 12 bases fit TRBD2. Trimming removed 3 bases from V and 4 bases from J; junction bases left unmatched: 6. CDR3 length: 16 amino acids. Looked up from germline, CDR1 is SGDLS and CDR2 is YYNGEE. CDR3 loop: CASSGGLAGYPDTQYF. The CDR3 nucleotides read TGTGCCAGCAGCGGCGGACTAGCGGGATATCCAGATACGCAGTATTTT. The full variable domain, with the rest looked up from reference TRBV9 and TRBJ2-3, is DSGVTQTPKHLITATGQRVTLRCSPRSGDLSVYWYQQSLDQGLQFLIQYYNGEERAKGNILERFSAQQFPDLHSELNLSSLELGDSALYFCASSGGLAGYPDTQYFGPGTRLTVL.

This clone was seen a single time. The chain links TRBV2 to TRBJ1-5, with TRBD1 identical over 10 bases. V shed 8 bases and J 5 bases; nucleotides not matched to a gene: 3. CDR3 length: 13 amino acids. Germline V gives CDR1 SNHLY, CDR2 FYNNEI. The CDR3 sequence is CASDRGQDQPQHF. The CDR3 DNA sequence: TGTGCCAGCGACAGGGGGCAGGATCAGCCCCAGCATTTT.

Here the CDR3 DNA reads TGCGCCAGCAGCCAAGAGGAGGGGATATTCACTGAAGCTTTCTTT. Its protein is CASSQEEGIFTEAFF. The rearrangement uses TRBV4-1 and TRBJ1-1, with D perhaps matching TRBD1 (5 bases). V lost 0 bases and J lost 4, with 12 bases in between. CDR1 MGHRA and CDR2 YSYEKL come from the germline V gene. This CDR3 is 15 amino acids long.

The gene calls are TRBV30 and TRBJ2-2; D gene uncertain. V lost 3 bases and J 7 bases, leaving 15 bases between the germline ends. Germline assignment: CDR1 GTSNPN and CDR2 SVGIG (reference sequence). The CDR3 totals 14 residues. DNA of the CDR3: TGTGCCTGGAGCGAGTCATCATCGGGCGGGGAGCTGTTTTTT. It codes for CAWSESSSGGELFF.

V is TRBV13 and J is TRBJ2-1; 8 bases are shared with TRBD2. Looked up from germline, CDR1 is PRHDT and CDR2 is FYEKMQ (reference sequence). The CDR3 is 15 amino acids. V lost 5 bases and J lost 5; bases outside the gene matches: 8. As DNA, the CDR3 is TGTGCCAGCAGCCTCCGCGGTAGCGGGAACAATGAGCAGTTCTTC. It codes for CASSLRGSGNNEQFF.

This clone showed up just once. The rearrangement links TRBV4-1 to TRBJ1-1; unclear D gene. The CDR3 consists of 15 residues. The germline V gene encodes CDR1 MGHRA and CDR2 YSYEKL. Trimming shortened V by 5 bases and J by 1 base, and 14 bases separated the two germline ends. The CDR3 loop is CASSYGRNSNTEAFF. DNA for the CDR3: TGCGCCAGCAGCTACGGGAGGAACTCGAACACTGAAGCTTTCTTT.

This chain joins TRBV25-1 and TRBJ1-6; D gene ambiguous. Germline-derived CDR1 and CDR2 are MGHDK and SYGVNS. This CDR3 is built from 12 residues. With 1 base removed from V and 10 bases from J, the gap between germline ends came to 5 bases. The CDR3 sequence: CASSESGSPLHF. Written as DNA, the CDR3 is TGTGCCAGCAGTGAATCGGGCTCACCCCTCCACTTT.

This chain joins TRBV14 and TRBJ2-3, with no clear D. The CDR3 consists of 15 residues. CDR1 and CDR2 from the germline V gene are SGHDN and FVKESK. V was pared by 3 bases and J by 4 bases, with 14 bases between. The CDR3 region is CASSQSDEVPDTQYF. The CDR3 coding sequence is TGTGCCAGCAGCCAGTCGGACGAAGTGCCAGATACGCAGTATTTT. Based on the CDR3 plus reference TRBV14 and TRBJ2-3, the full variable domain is EAGVTQFPSHSVIEKGQTVTLRCDPISGHDNLYWYRRVMGKEIKFLLHFVKESKQDESGMPNNRFLAERTGGTYSTLKVQPAELEDSGVYFCASSQSDEVPDTQYFGPGTRLTVL.

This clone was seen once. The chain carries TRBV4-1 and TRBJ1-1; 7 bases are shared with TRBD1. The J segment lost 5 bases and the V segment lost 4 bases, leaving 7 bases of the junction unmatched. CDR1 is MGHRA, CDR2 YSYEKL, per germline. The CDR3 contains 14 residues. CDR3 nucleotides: TGCGCCAGCAGCCCCCGCGACAGGGCGACTGAAGCTTTCTTT. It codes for CASSPRDRATEAFF.

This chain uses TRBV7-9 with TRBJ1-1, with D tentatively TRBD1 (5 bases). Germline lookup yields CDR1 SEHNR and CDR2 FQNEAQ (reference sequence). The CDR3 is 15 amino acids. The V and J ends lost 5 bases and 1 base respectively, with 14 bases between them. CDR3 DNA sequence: TGTGCCAGCAGCCCGAGGGACTTCCAGAACACTGAAGCTTTCTTT. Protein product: CASSPRDFQNTEAFF.

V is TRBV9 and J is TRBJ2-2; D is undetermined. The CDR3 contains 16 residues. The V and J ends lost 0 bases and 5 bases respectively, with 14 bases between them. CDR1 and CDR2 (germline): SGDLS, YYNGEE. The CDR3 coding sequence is TGTGCCAGCAGCGTAGGGGCAGTCGGGCTAACCGGGGAGCTGTTTTTT. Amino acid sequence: CASSVGAVGLTGELFF.

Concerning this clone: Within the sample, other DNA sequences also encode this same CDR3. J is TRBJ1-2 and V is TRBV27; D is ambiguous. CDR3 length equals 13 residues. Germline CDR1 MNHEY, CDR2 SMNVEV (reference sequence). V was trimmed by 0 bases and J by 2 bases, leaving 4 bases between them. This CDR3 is CASSLSPNYGYTF. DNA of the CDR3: TGTGCCAGCAGTTTATCGCCAAACTATGGCTACACCTTC.

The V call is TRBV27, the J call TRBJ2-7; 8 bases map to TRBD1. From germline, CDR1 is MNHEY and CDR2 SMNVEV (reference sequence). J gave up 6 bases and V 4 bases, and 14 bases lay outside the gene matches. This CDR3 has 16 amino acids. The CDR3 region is CASSSSTGQAFFEQYF. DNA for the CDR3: TGTGCCAGCAGTTCATCCACGGGACAGGCCTTCTTCGAGCAGTACTTC.

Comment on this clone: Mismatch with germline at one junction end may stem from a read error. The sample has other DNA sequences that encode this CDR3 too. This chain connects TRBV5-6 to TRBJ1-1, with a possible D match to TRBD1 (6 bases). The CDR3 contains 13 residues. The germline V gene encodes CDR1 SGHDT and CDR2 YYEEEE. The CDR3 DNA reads TGTGCCAGCAGTTTGGGGGGCCACACTGAAGCTTTCTTT. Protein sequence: CASSLGGHTEAFF. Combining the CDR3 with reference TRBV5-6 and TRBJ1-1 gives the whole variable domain DAGVTQSPTHLIKTRGQQVTLRCSPKSGHDTVSWYQQALGQGPQFIFQYYEEEERQRGNFPDRFSGHQFPNYSSELNVNALLLGDSALYLCASSLGGHTEAFFGQGTRLTVV.

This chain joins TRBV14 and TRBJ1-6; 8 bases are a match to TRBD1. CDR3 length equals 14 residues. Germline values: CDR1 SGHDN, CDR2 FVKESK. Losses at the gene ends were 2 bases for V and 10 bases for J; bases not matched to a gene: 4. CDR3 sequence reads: CASSQYSGGSPLHF. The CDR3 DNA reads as TGTGCCAGCAGCCAATATTCAGGGGGCTCACCCCTCCACTTT.

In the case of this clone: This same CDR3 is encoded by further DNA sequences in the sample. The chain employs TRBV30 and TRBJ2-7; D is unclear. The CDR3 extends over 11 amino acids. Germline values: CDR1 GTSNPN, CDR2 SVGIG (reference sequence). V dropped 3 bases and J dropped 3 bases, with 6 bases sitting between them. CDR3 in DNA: TGTGCCTGGAGATCAGGCTACGAGCAGTACTTC. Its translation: CAWRSGYEQYF.

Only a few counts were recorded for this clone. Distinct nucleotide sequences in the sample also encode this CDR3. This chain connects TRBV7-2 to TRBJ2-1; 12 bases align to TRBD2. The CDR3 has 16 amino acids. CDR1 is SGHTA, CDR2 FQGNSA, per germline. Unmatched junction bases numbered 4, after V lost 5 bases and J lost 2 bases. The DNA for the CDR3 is TGTGCCAGCAGCCCCAGACTAGCGGGAGCCTACAATGAGCAGTTCTTC. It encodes CASSPRLAGAYNEQFF.

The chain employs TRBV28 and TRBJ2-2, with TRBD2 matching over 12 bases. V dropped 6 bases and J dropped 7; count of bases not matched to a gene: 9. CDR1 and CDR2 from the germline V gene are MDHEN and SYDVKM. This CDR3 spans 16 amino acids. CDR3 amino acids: CASRDQLAGGLGELFF. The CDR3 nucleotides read TGTGCCAGCAGGGACCAACTAGCGGGGGGTCTCGGGGAGCTGTTTTTT.

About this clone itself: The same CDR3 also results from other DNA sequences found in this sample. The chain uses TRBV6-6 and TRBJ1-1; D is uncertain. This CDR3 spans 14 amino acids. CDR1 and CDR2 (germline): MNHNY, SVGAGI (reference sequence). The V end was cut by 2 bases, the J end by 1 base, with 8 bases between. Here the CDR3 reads CASSYGEGNTEAFF. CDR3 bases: TGTGCCAGCAGTTACGGTGAGGGGAACACTGAAGCTTTCTTT.

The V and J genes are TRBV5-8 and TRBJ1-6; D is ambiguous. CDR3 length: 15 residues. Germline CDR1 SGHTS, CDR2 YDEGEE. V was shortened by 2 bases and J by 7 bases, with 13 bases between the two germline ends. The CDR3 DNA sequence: TGTGCCAGCAGCTTTTCCGACGGGCTGAATTCACCCCTCCACTTT. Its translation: CASSFSDGLNSPLHF.

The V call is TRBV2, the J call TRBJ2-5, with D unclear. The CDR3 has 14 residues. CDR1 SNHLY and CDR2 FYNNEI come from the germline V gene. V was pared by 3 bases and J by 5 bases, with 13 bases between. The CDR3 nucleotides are TGTGCCAGCAGTGAGGGCATCTTTTTTGAGACCCAGTACTTC. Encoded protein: CASSEGIFFETQYF.

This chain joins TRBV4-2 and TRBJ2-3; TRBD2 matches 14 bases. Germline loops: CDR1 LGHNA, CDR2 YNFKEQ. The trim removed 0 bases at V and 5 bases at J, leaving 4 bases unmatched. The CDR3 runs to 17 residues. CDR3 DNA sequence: TGTGCCAGCAGCCAAGAGGAAGGACTAGCGGGAGGAGATACGCAGTATTTT. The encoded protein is CASSQEEGLAGGDTQYF.

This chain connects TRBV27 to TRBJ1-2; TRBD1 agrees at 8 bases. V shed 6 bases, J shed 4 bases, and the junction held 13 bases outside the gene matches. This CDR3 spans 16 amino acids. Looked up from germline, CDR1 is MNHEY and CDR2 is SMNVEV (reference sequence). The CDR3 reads CASRRIPGQDFYGYTF. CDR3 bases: TGTGCCAGCAGAAGGATCCCGGGACAGGACTTCTATGGCTACACCTTC.

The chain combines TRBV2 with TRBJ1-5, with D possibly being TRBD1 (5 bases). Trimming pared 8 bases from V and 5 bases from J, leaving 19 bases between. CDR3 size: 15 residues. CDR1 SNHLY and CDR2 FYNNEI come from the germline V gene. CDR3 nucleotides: TGTGCCAGCCAGCCTTACGGGACCTCCGATCAGCCCCAGCATTTT. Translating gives CASQPYGTSDQPQHF. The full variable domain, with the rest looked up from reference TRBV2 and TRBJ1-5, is EPEVTQTPSHQVTQMGQEVILRCVPISNHLYFYWYRQILGQKVEFLVSFYNNEISEKSEIFDDQFSVERPDGSNFTLKIRSTKLEDSAMYFCASQPYGTSDQPQHFGDGTRLSIL.

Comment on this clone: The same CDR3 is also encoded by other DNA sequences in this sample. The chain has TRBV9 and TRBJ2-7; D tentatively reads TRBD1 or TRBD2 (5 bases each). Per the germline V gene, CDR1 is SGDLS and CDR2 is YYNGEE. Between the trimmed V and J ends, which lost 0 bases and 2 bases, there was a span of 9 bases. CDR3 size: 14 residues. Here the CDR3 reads CASSVDGGAYEQYF. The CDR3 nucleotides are TGTGCCAGCAGCGTAGATGGGGGTGCCTACGAGCAGTACTTC.